This TCR beta chain was captured in a study of blood T cell repertoires in COVID-19. Study-level background: The United States, Italy and Spain were the sources of the acute and convalescent COVID-19 samples.

This clone appeared a few times. In the authors' workflow: Estimates of nucleated cell counts were drawn from the amplification of reference gene primers. The data were produced by immunoSEQ multiplex PCR, yet TCRdb's version contains in-frame clones alone and is incomplete. The DNA gave D and trimming, while V, J and clone size come from that table. Among roughly 260,000 clones listed, 82% were seen once. V was clipped by 3 bases and J by 12 bases; unmatched bases: 10. The CDR3 is 14 amino acids. In germline, CDR1 is SNHLY, CDR2 FYNNEI. Material: peripheral blood. This sequence joins TRBV2 and TRBJ2-1; 8 bases agree with TRBD2. This clonotype was obtained from a woman of 80 years or more with active or convalescent COVID-19. The CDR3 sequence is CASSEGTRFDGQFF. Written as DNA, the CDR3 is TGTGCCAGCAGTGAGGGGACTAGGTTTGATGGGCAGTTCTTC.